This record concerns one T cell receptor beta chain sequence. Its antigen is unidentified. Assay used: immunoSEQ multiplex PCR; TCRdb lists only in-frame clones, some missing. This table holds some 83,000 clones, around 91% found once. J lost 7 bases, V lost 0 bases, and 1 base had no gene match. This CDR3 has 15 residues. Germline V gene sequence: CDR1 GTSNPN, CDR2 SVGIG (reference sequence). These data come from a study of T cell responses to AZD1222 COVID-19 vaccine. General study results and limits: Vaccine-associated CD4 TCRs spanned spike, dominant at 160-218 and 743-854. Rises in breadth and depth of Spike-specific TCRs came after two AZD1222 doses.

Sequenced material: peripheral blood, taken 28 days after the second AZD1222 dose. The receptor was derived from an adult who received the AZD1222 COVID-19 vaccine. This chain connects TRBV30 to TRBJ2-2, with 14 bases fitting TRBD2. CDR3 sequence (DNA): TGTGCCTGGAGTGTTGGGACTAGCGGGGGCGGGGAGCTGTTTTTT. It is translated as CAWSVGTSGGGELFF.